This entry features one TCR beta chain sequence. The CDR3 contains 17 residues. Germline values: CDR1 MNHEY, CDR2 SMNVEV (reference sequence). V lost 7 bases and J 3 bases, leaving 25 bases between the germline ends. This entry comes from a study of blood T cell repertoires in COVID-19. Study as a whole: The United States, Italy and Spain supplied acute and convalescent COVID-19 samples. PBMCs, B-cell-depleted T cells, or T cells provided the cDNA or gDNA that made up the material.

Followed over time, Seattle patients had been enrolled while infection was active. In the authors' workflow: By means of reference gene primer amplification, nucleated cell counts were estimated. TCRdb's copy holds only in-frame clones and misses some; the assay was immunoSEQ multiplex PCR. V and J calls and clone size are those listed in that table; D and trimming were worked out from the DNA. The sample has just over 250,000 clones, 75% to 95% seen once. This receptor was obtained from a person aged 18 to 35 with COVID-19, enrolled during active disease. The sample comprised peripheral blood. This chain connects TRBV27 to TRBJ2-7; perhaps TRBD2 as D (6 bases). CDR3 nucleotides: TGTGCCAGCAATCCACGCTGGACACACTCGGGACTCTACGAGCAGTACTTC. Its translation: CASNPRWTHSGLYEQYF.